The rows below give T cell receptor beta chains drawn from one sample of a study of T-cell memory formation after mild COVID-19. TCRdb re-analysed the 5' RACE reads in MiXCR, keeping a single row per CDR3 protein. The sample lists over 350,000 distinct CDR3 sequences; 15% to 20% were seen once. Specimen: PBMCs or a T cell subset sorted from them (not recorded which). The receptors come from a man between 18 and 29 years old who had mild COVID-19 (a few samples of this study predate the infection). Cell type and time point are not known. CDR3s include the opening cysteine and the closing phenylalanine or tryptophan. The D gene is left open where the match is weak. Size values are once, few and many counts, or a class for expanded clones, and some rows have none.

clone size	V gene	D gene	J gene	CDR3 protein	CDR3 DNA
few	TRBV29-1	TRBD2	TRBJ2-3	CSVDVAGLSTDTQYF	TGCAGCGTTGACGTAGCGGGGTTAAGCACAGATACGCAGTATTTT
NA	TRBV5-1	TRBD2	TRBJ2-3	CASSTRAGPPDTQYF	TGCGCCAGCAGCACCCGAGCGGGGCCGCCAGATACGCAGTATTTT
few	TRBV4-2	TRBD2	TRBJ2-3	CASSQGTSRLGGTDTQYF	TGTGCCAGCAGCCAAGGGACTAGTCGGCTTGGGGGCACAGATACGCAGTATTTT
NA	TRBV6-2/TRBV6-3	NA	TRBJ2-2	CASSYHITGELFF	TGTGCCAGCAGTTATCATATCACCGGGGAGCTGTTTTTT
NA	TRBV12-5	NA	TRBJ2-5	CASGSWTTETQYF	TGTGCTAGTGGTTCCTGGACGACGGAGACCCAGTACTTC
few	TRBV15	NA	TRBJ1-1	CATSPQGKTEAFF	TGTGCCACCAGCCCACAGGGAAAGACTGAAGCTTTCTTT
few	TRBV28	NA	TRBJ2-1	CASSLPEGTRFF	TGTGCCAGCAGTTTGCCGGAGGGAACTCGGTTCTTC
NA	TRBV28	TRBD1	TRBJ1-4	CASWRGPGEKLFF	TGTGCCAGCTGGAGGGGGCCGGGGGAAAAACTGTTTTTT
few	TRBV20-1	NA	TRBJ2-7	CSARDRGPEQYF	TGCAGTGCTAGAGACAGGGGTCCCGAGCAGTACTTC
NA	TRBV7-3	NA	TRBJ2-5	CASSSRQQETQYF	TGTGCCAGCAGCTCACGACAGCAAGAGACCCAGTACTTC
many	TRBV6-5	NA	TRBJ2-7	CASSSSGGPPAREQYF	TGTGCCAGCAGTTCCTCAGGCGGGCCCCCAGCGAGGGAGCAGTACTTC
NA	TRBV24-1	NA	TRBJ2-1	CATSDRDRNEQFF	TGTGCCACCAGTGACCGCGACAGGAATGAGCAGTTCTTC
many	TRBV6-1	NA	TRBJ1-1	CATDSKETHTEAFF	TGTGCCACCGACTCCAAGGAGACCCACACTGAAGCTTTCTTT
many	TRBV18	TRBD1	TRBJ2-5	CASSPMGQDETQYF	TGTGCCAGCTCACCAATGGGACAGGACGAGACCCAGTACTTC
NA	TRBV7-2	NA	TRBJ1-4	CASSLWGTTNEKLFF	TGTGCCAGCAGCTTATGGGGTACAACTAATGAAAAACTGTTTTTT
many	TRBV4-3	TRBD2	TRBJ2-4	CASSQEKAGRRYF	TGCGCCAGCAGCCAAGAAAAAGCGGGGAGGCGGTACTTC
NA	TRBV6-2/TRBV6-3	NA	TRBJ2-5	CASISDRQETQYF	TGTGCCAGCATCAGCGACAGGCAAGAGACCCAGTACTTC
few	TRBV6-5	NA	TRBJ2-3	CASRMGYSGDTQYF	TGTGCCAGCAGGATGGGCTACAGTGGGGATACGCAGTATTTT
few	TRBV7-9	TRBD2	TRBJ2-3	CASNLGLAGADTQYF	TGTGCCAGCAATCTGGGACTAGCGGGGGCAGATACGCAGTATTTT
many	TRBV25-1	NA	TRBJ1-6	CASSYTDNSPLHF	TGTGCCAGCTCCTACACGGATAATTCACCCCTCCACTTT
few	TRBV7-3	NA	TRBJ2-3	CASSDKGTTDTQYF	TGTGCCAGCAGCGATAAGGGGACCACAGATACGCAGTATTTT
NA	TRBV7-9	TRBD2	TRBJ2-4	CASSFPGLAEKNIQYF	TGTGCCAGCAGCTTTCCGGGACTAGCGGAAAAAAACATTCAGTACTTC
few	TRBV20-1	NA	TRBJ1-5	CSARDLDSQPQHF	TGCAGTGCTAGAGATCTTGACAGTCAGCCCCAGCATTTT
few	TRBV9	NA	TRBJ2-4	CASSLQPTEKNIQYF	TGTGCCAGCAGCCTTCAACCGACAGAAAAAAACATTCAGTACTTC
few	TRBV11-2	TRBD2	TRBJ2-5	CASSPPSSGQETQYF	TGTGCCAGCAGCCCGCCTTCTAGCGGCCAAGAGACCCAGTACTTC
NA	TRBV2	NA	TRBJ2-3	CASSVIGRTDTQYF	TGTGCCAGCAGTGTAATAGGGCGAACAGATACGCAGTATTTT
NA	TRBV7-7	NA	TRBJ1-1	CASSPGTGRGLTEAFF	TGTGCCAGCAGCCCCGGGACGGGACGCGGGCTCACTGAAGCTTTCTTT
few	TRBV5-5	TRBD1	TRBJ1-5	CASSLATGDSNQPQHF	TGTGCCAGCAGCTTGGCCACAGGGGATAGCAATCAGCCCCAGCATTTT
NA	TRBV2	NA	TRBJ2-3	CASSVDRAPDTQYF	TGTGCCAGCAGTGTCGACCGGGCCCCAGATACGCAGTATTTT
NA	TRBV27	NA	TRBJ2-5	CASSLSGPTGEETQYF	TGTGCCAGCAGTTTATCGGGGCCCACCGGGGAAGAGACCCAGTACTTC
NA	TRBV5-1	NA	TRBJ2-1	CASSSEGGLEQFF	TGCGCCAGCAGCTCGGAAGGCGGTCTGGAGCAGTTCTTC
many	TRBV12-3/TRBV12-4	NA	TRBJ2-5	CASSRGFRQETQYF	TGTGCCAGCAGTAGAGGGTTCCGCCAAGAGACCCAGTACTTC
few	TRBV3-1	NA	TRBJ1-4	CASSRVSATNEKLFF	TGTGCCAGCAGCCGGGTGTCAGCGACGAATGAAAAACTGTTTTTT
NA	TRBV5-1	TRBD1	TRBJ2-5	CASSSTGGSLQETQYF	TGCGCCAGCAGCTCCACAGGGGGCAGTCTCCAAGAGACCCAGTACTTC
few	TRBV10-3	NA	TRBJ2-5	CAISDKEETQYF	TGTGCCATCAGTGATAAAGAAGAGACCCAGTACTTC
many	TRBV7-3	NA	TRBJ2-2	CASSLMGSPGELFF	TGTGCCAGCAGCTTAATGGGTAGTCCCGGGGAGCTGTTTTTT
NA	TRBV7-9	NA	TRBJ1-1	CASSPWTENTEAFF	TGTGCCAGCAGCCCGTGGACAGAGAACACTGAAGCTTTCTTT
NA	TRBV6-6	NA	TRBJ1-1	CASRTDMNTEAFF	TGTGCCAGCAGAACGGACATGAACACTGAAGCTTTCTTT
NA	TRBV5-1	NA	TRBJ1-4	CASSSGAVVEKLFF	TGCGCCAGCAGCAGCGGCGCGGTAGTCGAAAAACTGTTTTTT
NA	TRBV27	NA	TRBJ2-7	CASSPTVSVTYEQYF	TGTGCCAGCAGTCCCACCGTTTCAGTAACCTACGAGCAGTACTTC
NA	TRBV5-1	TRBD1	TRBJ2-6	CASSFSQGAGGANVLTF	TGCGCCAGCAGCTTTTCTCAGGGGGCCGGTGGGGCCAACGTCCTGACTTTC
NA	TRBV7-2	TRBD2	TRBJ2-3	CASSRSGGAPTVGDTQYF	TGTGCCAGCAGCCGTAGCGGGGGGGCCCCAACGGTCGGAGATACGCAGTATTTT
NA	TRBV7-9	NA	TRBJ1-3	CASRPLSSGNTIYF	TGTGCCAGCAGGCCACTGAGCTCTGGAAACACCATATATTTT
NA	TRBV12-3/TRBV12-4	TRBD1	TRBJ1-5	CASSLGTVGQPQHF	TGTGCCAGCAGTTTGGGGACAGTTGGTCAGCCCCAGCATTTT
few	TRBV9	NA	TRBJ1-4	CASSGKGPRLGGEKLFF	TGTGCCAGCAGCGGTAAGGGACCTAGGCTCGGAGGTGAAAAACTGTTTTTT